This passage covers 30 T cell receptor beta chains from one sample sequenced in a study of cytomegalovirus exposure and HLA in healthy donors. Researchers ran the PCR with 60 Vbeta and 13 Jbeta primers. The method was immunoSEQ multiplex PCR; TCRdb's version includes in-frame clones alone and lacks a portion of them. This table has over 95,000 clones, about 80% appearing once. Sequences were obtained from PBMCs. These receptor sequences come from a woman younger than 45 in good health and CMV-seropositive.

Here the CDR3 reads CASSPGDYGYTF. The CDR3 region has the DNA TGTGCCAGCAGCCCAGGGGACTATGGCTACACCTTC. The chain recombines TRBV5-6 with TRBJ1-2, with D perhaps TRBD1 (6 bases). Germline CDR1 reads SGHDT; CDR2 reads YYEEEE. Trimming took off 4 bases at V and 3 bases at J, with 7 bases between the two ends. The CDR3 has 12 residues.

The gene calls are TRBV2 and TRBJ2-7; maybe TRBD2 (6 bases). This CDR3 has 14 amino acids. Germline CDR1 reads SNHLY; CDR2 reads FYNNEI. Trimming stripped 4 bases from V and 1 base from J, with 11 bases between. This CDR3 reads CASSVAGISYEQYF. In DNA, the CDR3 is TGTGCCAGCAGTGTTGCGGGAATTTCCTACGAGCAGTACTTC.

V usage is TRBV27 and J usage is TRBJ2-7, with D perhaps matching TRBD1 (6 bases). V lost 5 bases and J lost 2, with 13 bases in between. Germline V CDR1 and CDR2: MNHEY, SMNVEV (reference sequence). The CDR3 totals 14 residues. CDR3 DNA: TGTGCCAGCAGTGGAGACAGGTACGCCTACGAGCAGTACTTC. It codes for CASSGDRYAYEQYF.

This rearrangement joins TRBV11-2 to TRBJ2-7; 8 bases are a match to TRBD2. Germline V gene lookup returns CDR1 SGHAT and CDR2 FQNNGV. The CDR3 totals 14 residues. Trimming removed 3 bases from V and 0 bases from J; junction bases left unmatched: 1. The DNA of the CDR3 is TGTGCCAGCAGCTTTAGCGGGGACTCCTACGAGCAGTACTTC. Translated: CASSFSGDSYEQYF.

V usage is TRBV18 and J usage is TRBJ2-7; TRBD2 is a possible D gene (5 bases). This CDR3 is built from 15 residues. The germline V and J ends were trimmed by 4 bases and 2 bases, with 15 bases remaining between them. CDR1 and CDR2 from the germline V gene are KGHSH and LQKENI. The DNA for the CDR3 is TGTGCCAGCTCACGGGCGGGCTCTCGGGCCTACGAGCAGTACTTC. This translates into CASSRAGSRAYEQYF.

This clone occurred a few times. V usage is TRBV9 and J usage is TRBJ2-1; the match to TRBD2 covers 8 bases. Germline loops: CDR1 SGDLS, CDR2 YYNGEE. V shed 0 bases and J 2 bases; nucleotides not matched to a gene: 10. The CDR3 is made up of 18 amino acids. CDR3 residues: CASSVAGGLTRPYNEQFF. In DNA, the CDR3 is TGTGCCAGCAGCGTAGCGGGGGGGCTCACCCGTCCCTACAATGAGCAGTTCTTC. Supplemented by reference TRBV9 and TRBJ2-1, the full variable domain reads DSGVTQTPKHLITATGQRVTLRCSPRSGDLSVYWYQQSLDQGLQFLIQYYNGEERAKGNILERFSAQQFPDLHSELNLSSLELGDSALYFCASSVAGGLTRPYNEQFFGPGTRLTVL.

This chain uses TRBV6-6 with TRBJ1-2; the match to TRBD1 covers 7 bases. J was trimmed by 5 bases and V by 6 bases; bases with no gene match: 12. This CDR3 has 15 amino acids. The germline CDR1 and CDR2 sequences are MNHNY and SVGAGI (reference sequence). The CDR3, as DNA: TGTGCCAGCAGGCATGACGACAGGGTCGTATATGGCTACACCTTC. This sequence encodes CASRHDDRVVYGYTF.

The V call is TRBV30, the J call TRBJ2-7, with 7 bases that match TRBD1. Germline V gives CDR1 GTSNPN, CDR2 SVGIG (reference sequence). There are 14 residues in the CDR3. V was pared by 6 bases and J by 2 bases, with 10 bases of the junction left unmatched. The CDR3 DNA is TGTGCCTGCCGGGCCCGGGACAGAGCCTACGAGCAGTACTTC. Its protein product is CACRARDRAYEQYF.

The chain has TRBV6-4 and TRBJ1-1; D call uncertain. Trimming took 5 bases from V and 1 from J, leaving 8 bases between them. The length of the CDR3 is 13 residues. Germline V gene lookup returns CDR1 MRHNA and CDR2 SNTAGT. The CDR3 nucleotides are TGTGCCAGCAGTATAACAGCGAACACTGAAGCTTTCTTT. Protein sequence: CASSITANTEAFF.

The V gene is TRBV19, the J gene TRBJ2-3, with D possibly being TRBD2 (6 bases). This CDR3 is built from 14 residues. Trimming pared 7 bases from V and 7 bases from J, leaving 18 bases between. Germline V lookup: CDR1 LNHDA, CDR2 SQIVND (reference sequence). CDR3 residues: CASTADYPGYTQYF. CDR3 in DNA: TGTGCCAGTACCGCGGACTATCCGGGATATACGCAGTATTTT. The full variable domain, its missing parts supplied by reference TRBV19 and TRBJ2-3, is DGGITQSPKYLFRKEGQNVTLSCEQNLNHDAMYWYRQDPGQGLRLIYYSQIVNDFQKGDIAEGYSVSREKKESFPLTVTSAQKNPTAFYLCASTADYPGYTQYFGPGTRLTVL.

The chain uses TRBV6-1 and TRBJ1-1; 10 positions agree with TRBD1. This CDR3 region has 16 residues. Germline V gene data show CDR1 as MNHNS and CDR2 as SASEGT. V lost 5 bases, J lost 1 base, and 7 bases stayed unmatched. This CDR3 reads CASSKDRGHRNTEAFF. The CDR3 region has the DNA TGTGCCAGCAGTAAAGACAGGGGGCACCGGAACACTGAAGCTTTCTTT.

This rearrangement joins TRBV30 to TRBJ2-1, with 14 bases matching TRBD2. The junction had 7 bases not matched to a gene; V was cut back by 6 bases and J by 9 bases. Germline values: CDR1 GTSNPN, CDR2 SVGIG (reference sequence). CDR3 length: 14 amino acids. CDR3 DNA sequence: TGTGCCTGCCAAACGGGGACTAGCGGGAGTGAGCAGTTCTTC. This gives the protein CACQTGTSGSEQFF.

The chain recombines TRBV9 with TRBJ2-7; D not resolved. Germline values: CDR1 SGDLS, CDR2 YYNGEE. V lost 0 bases to trimming and J lost 7 bases, with 14 bases between them. CDR3 length equals 14 residues. DNA of the CDR3: TGTGCCAGCAGCGTAGAAGCGAGAGGCTTAGAGCAGTACTTC. Protein sequence: CASSVEARGLEQYF. The full variable domain, rest sourced from reference TRBV9 and TRBJ2-7, is DSGVTQTPKHLITATGQRVTLRCSPRSGDLSVYWYQQSLDQGLQFLIQYYNGEERAKGNILERFSAQQFPDLHSELNLSSLELGDSALYFCASSVEARGLEQYFGPGTRLTVT.

About this clone itself: Germline is not matched at one junction end, which may reflect a read error. This chain links TRBV2 with TRBJ2-5; TRBD2 matches 11 bases. TRBJ2-7 matches the DNA end more closely, so the J call is doubtful. Looked up from germline, CDR1 is SNHLY and CDR2 is FYNNEI. CDR3 length: 16 amino acids. This CDR3 reads CASSQAGTSGSYEQYF. The CDR3 DNA reads as TGTGCCAGCAGTCAAGCCGGGACTAGCGGATCCTACGAGCAGTACTTC.

The V call is TRBV29-1, the J call TRBJ2-1, with D unclear. This CDR3 comprises 14 residues. Germline V gene sequence: CDR1 SQVTM, CDR2 ANQGSEA. Deletions cut 3 bases from V and 0 bases from J, with 9 bases between. CDR3 protein: CSVDEASSYNEQFF. CDR3 sequence (DNA): TGCAGCGTTGATGAGGCCAGCTCCTACAATGAGCAGTTCTTC.

The chain links TRBV30 to TRBJ1-2; no reliable D call. The CDR3 covers 11 residues. Germline CDR1 and CDR2: GTSNPN and SVGIG (reference sequence). CDR3 residues: CILVGSAGYTF. DNA for the CDR3: TGTATTCTAGTAGGTTCGGCTGGCTACACCTTC.

The chain is built from TRBV19 and TRBJ1-1, with D possibly TRBD1 on 6 matching bases. CDR3 length equals 14 residues. V lost 4 bases to trimming and J lost 8 bases, with 17 bases between them. Germline V gives CDR1 LNHDA, CDR2 SQIVND (reference sequence). DNA for the CDR3: TGTGCCAGTAGTAGCCCAGGGGTTATGTTGGAAGCTTTCTTT. It is translated as CASSSPGVMLEAFF.

This clone came up once. The chain recombines TRBV7-2 with TRBJ2-7; 8 bases agree with TRBD1. With V trimmed by 5 bases and J by 2 bases, 5 bases remained unmatched. This CDR3 is built from 14 residues. Germline V lookup: CDR1 SGHTA, CDR2 FQGNSA. The CDR3 loop is CASSRIQGAYEQYF. The CDR3 bases are TGTGCCAGCAGCCGGATACAGGGGGCCTACGAGCAGTACTTC.

This clone turned up a few times. CDR3 bases: TGTGCCAGTAGACGGGACAGAACTAACTATGGCTACACCTTC. Its translation: CASRRDRTNYGYTF. The chain uses TRBV19 and TRBJ1-2; 7 bases line up with TRBD1. Germline V gene sequence: CDR1 LNHDA, CDR2 SQIVND (reference sequence). The CDR3 covers 14 residues. V shed 6 bases, J shed 0 bases, and the junction held 4 bases outside the gene matches.

V gene TRBV10-3 combines with J gene TRBJ2-5; TRBD2 agrees at 7 bases. This CDR3 comprises 14 residues. The germline V gene encodes CDR1 ENHRY and CDR2 SYGVKD. With V trimmed by 3 bases and J by 9 bases, 10 bases remained unmatched. CDR3 in DNA: TGTGCCATCAGTGAATCGTCTAGCGGATCCTCCCAGTACTTC. Protein sequence: CAISESSSGSSQYF.

The chain couples TRBV7-2 to TRBJ2-7; 10 positions match TRBD2. Germline trimming cut 5 bases from V and 2 bases from J; bases unmatched to any gene: 6. The length of the CDR3 is 15 residues. Per the germline V gene, CDR1 is SGHTA and CDR2 is FQGNSA. CDR3 DNA: TGTGCCAGCAGCCCTTACGGACTAGCGGCCTACGAGCAGTACTTC. Amino acid sequence: CASSPYGLAAYEQYF.

The V and J genes are TRBV10-3 and TRBJ1-1, with 7 bases aligning to TRBD1. The trim removed 11 bases at V and 1 base at J, leaving 10 bases unmatched. This CDR3 contains 14 residues. The germline V gene has CDR1 ENHRY and CDR2 SYGVKD. The DNA for the CDR3 is TGTGCCGCCGATCCGGGACAGCCGAACACTGAAGCTTTCTTT. This codes for CAADPGQPNTEAFF.

In its sample, this clone was seen a few times. The chain combines TRBV27 with TRBJ2-7, with TRBD1 identical over 9 bases. The CDR3 is made up of 15 amino acids. J was trimmed by 3 bases and V by 5 bases; bases with no gene match: 8. Germline values: CDR1 MNHEY, CDR2 SMNVEV (reference sequence). CDR3: CASSPARTGDYEQYF. The CDR3 DNA is TGTGCCAGCAGTCCCGCGCGGACAGGGGACTACGAGCAGTACTTC.

The chain uses TRBV7-9 and TRBJ1-6; D gene uncertain. From germline, CDR1 is SEHNR and CDR2 FQNEAQ (reference sequence). The CDR3 covers 15 residues. V lost 1 base to trimming and J lost 7 bases, with 11 bases between them. The CDR3 DNA reads TGTGCCAGCAGCTTAGGAGGCGGAGGCAATTCACCCCTCCACTTT. This sequence encodes CASSLGGGGNSPLHF.

This clone was observed a handful of times. The CDR3 protein is CATKPTSGGADTQYF. Here the CDR3 DNA reads TGTGCCACCAAACCGACTAGCGGGGGAGCAGATACGCAGTATTTT. The rearrangement uses TRBV10-3 and TRBJ2-3, with TRBD2 identical over 12 bases. With V trimmed by 10 bases and J by 4 bases, 9 bases remained unmatched. The CDR3 has 15 amino acids. Germline V gene sequence: CDR1 ENHRY, CDR2 SYGVKD.

This chain connects TRBV5-6 to TRBJ2-7; maybe TRBD1 (5 bases). Germline-derived CDR1 and CDR2 are SGHDT and YYEEEE. The CDR3 runs to 15 residues. The V end lost 4 bases, the J end lost 7 bases, and 21 bases lay between the germline ends. CDR3: CASSALGIVGLEQYF. Written as DNA, the CDR3 is TGTGCCAGCAGCGCTCTCGGTATAGTGGGGCTTGAGCAGTACTTC.

This clone was recorded a few times. The gene calls are TRBV18 and TRBJ1-5; maybe TRBD1 (6 bases). The CDR3 contains 15 residues. V gave up 3 bases and J gave up 1 base, with 10 bases separating them. CDR1 is KGHSH and CDR2 is LQKENI in the germline V gene. CDR3 DNA sequence: TGTGCCAGCTCACCTAACAGGGAAAGCAATCAGCCCCAGCATTTT. Translated: CASSPNRESNQPQHF.

The V call is TRBV5-4, the J call TRBJ1-2, with 9 bases lining up with TRBD1. The CDR3 contains 14 residues. The germline CDR1 and CDR2 sequences are SGHNT and YYREEE (reference sequence). Trimming cost V 4 bases and J 3 bases; bases outside gene matches: 4. CDR3 sequence reads: CASSKWDRDYGYTF. In DNA form, the CDR3 reads TGTGCCAGCAGCAAATGGGACAGGGACTATGGCTACACCTTC.

The sample holds a few counts of this clone. The V gene is TRBV9, the J gene TRBJ2-3; 8 bases align to TRBD1. V lost 4 bases and J lost 0; bases outside the gene matches: 7. There are 16 residues in the CDR3. Germline V gene data show CDR1 as SGDLS and CDR2 as YYNGEE. CDR3 sequence: CASSLTGEHSTDTQYF. In DNA form, the CDR3 reads TGTGCCAGCAGCTTGACAGGGGAACATAGCACAGATACGCAGTATTTT.

This clone was seen a handful of times. The junction departs from the called germline gene at one end, perhaps through a read error. The chain combines TRBV7-7 with TRBJ2-5; D may be TRBD2 (5 bases). CDR3 size: 15 residues. The germline V gene has CDR1 SSHAT and CDR2 FNYEAQ (reference sequence). CDR3 region: CASSPRTGEGETQYF. In DNA form, the CDR3 reads TGTGCTAGCAGCCCGCGGACCGGGGAAGGGGAGACCCAGTACTTC.